A selection of T cell receptor beta chains follows, all from one sample in a study of blood T cell repertoires in COVID-19. Clones were sequenced by immunoSEQ multiplex PCR, and TCRdb holds only the in-frame ones, with some missing. The sample lists approximately 63,000 clones, approximately 90% occurring once. Specimen: peripheral blood. Receptors were obtained from a woman in her fifties or sixties with COVID-19, enrolled during active disease. CDR3s include the opening cysteine and the closing phenylalanine or tryptophan. A D gene is named only where the DNA matches it firmly. Not every row has a clone size; where given, it reads once, few, many or a size class.

D gene | J gene | V gene | clone size | CDR3 protein | CDR3 DNA
NA | TRBJ2-1 | TRBV7-2 | NA | CASSFYQGGITEQFF | TGTGCCAGCAGCTTCTACCAGGGCGGGATTACTGAGCAGTTCTTC
NA | TRBJ1-3 | TRBV7-9 | NA | CASSLNREANTIYF | TGTGCCAGCAGCTTAAACAGGGAAGCAAACACCATATATTTT
NA | TRBJ2-1 | TRBV15 | NA | CATSSRDSVLQFF | TGTGCCACCAGCAGCCGGGACTCAGTTCTCCAGTTCTTC
TRBD2 | TRBJ2-7 | TRBV28 | NA | CASRVTSGRGYEQYF | TGTGCCAGCAGGGTGACTAGCGGGCGGGGCTACGAGCAGTACTTC
NA | TRBJ2-2 | TRBV6-5 | NA | CASSYSFRGNTGELFF | TGTGCCAGCAGTTACTCGTTTCGGGGGAACACCGGGGAGCTGTTTTTT
NA | TRBJ1-5 | TRBV30 | NA | CAWSVGVYQPQHF | TGTGCCTGGAGTGTAGGGGTTTATCAGCCCCAGCATTTT
TRBD1 | TRBJ2-6 | TRBV19 | NA | CASNRPPGTDLSGANVLTF | TGTGCCAGTAACCGCCCACCCGGGACAGATCTCTCTGGGGCCAACGTCCTGACTTTC
NA | TRBJ1-6 | TRBV27 | NA | CASSLPARATGSSPLHF | TGTGCCAGCAGTTTACCGGCCAGGGCTACAGGCAGTTCACCCCTCCACTTT
TRBD1 | TRBJ1-1 | TRBV30 | NA | CAWSRSGGLYTEAFF | TGTGCCTGGAGTCGGTCAGGGGGCTTGTACACTGAAGCTTTCTTT
TRBD1 | TRBJ1-1 | TRBV6-5 | NA | CASSRQGNTEAFF | TGTGCCAGCAGTCGACAGGGGAACACTGAAGCTTTCTTT
TRBD1 | TRBJ1-5 | TRBV2 | NA | CASSEDRGNQPQHF | TGTGCCAGCAGTGAGGACAGGGGCAATCAGCCCCAGCATTTT
TRBD1 | TRBJ2-7 | TRBV9 | NA | CASSVGGQGEQYF | TGTGCCAGCAGCGTAGGGGGACAGGGAGAGCAGTACTTC
TRBD1 | TRBJ1-2 | TRBV7-9 | few | CASSPADRGYGYTF | TGTGCCAGCAGCCCTGCAGACAGGGGCTATGGCTACACCTTC
TRBD1 | TRBJ1-2 | TRBV5-1 | NA | CASSLSPDRAYGYTF | TGCGCCAGCAGCTTGTCGCCGGACAGGGCCTATGGCTACACCTTC
TRBD2 | TRBJ2-7 | TRBV7-2 | NA | CASSYGLAGDRYEQYF | TGTGCCAGCAGCTACGGACTAGCGGGAGATCGCTACGAGCAGTACTTC
NA | TRBJ2-1 | TRBV19 | NA | CASRAGLPSNEQFF | TGTGCCAGTAGGGCGGGGCTCCCATCCAATGAGCAGTTCTTC
TRBD2 | TRBJ2-7 | TRBV9 | NA | CASSVATAGGPYEQYF | TGTGCCAGCAGCGTAGCTACAGCGGGAGGACCCTACGAGCAGTACTTC
TRBD2 | TRBJ2-7 | TRBV18 | NA | CASSLISAGGLTYEQYF | TGTGCCAGCTCCCTGATTTCAGCGGGAGGGCTAACCTACGAGCAGTACTTC
NA | TRBJ1-5 | TRBV4-1 | NA | CASSRVGGDQPQHF | TGCGCCAGCAGCCGCGTCGGAGGAGATCAGCCCCAGCATTTT
TRBD1 | TRBJ1-2 | TRBV24-1 | NA | CATSDFRTGSNYGYTF | TGTGCCACCAGTGATTTCCGGACAGGATCTAACTATGGCTACACCTTC
NA | TRBJ1-6 | TRBV2 | NA | CASFWAANSPLHF | TGTGCCAGCTTTTGGGCAGCTAATTCACCCCTCCACTTT
TRBD1 | TRBJ2-7 | TRBV19 | NA | CASSLGTGERYEQYF | TGTGCCAGTAGTCTGGGGACAGGGGAACGCTACGAGCAGTACTTC
NA | TRBJ2-1 | TRBV28 | NA | CASSFPLADEQFF | TGTGCCAGCAGTTTCCCACTAGCCGATGAGCAGTTCTTC
NA | TRBJ1-2 | TRBV24-1 | few | CATATGTNYGYTF | TGTGCCACCGCAACCGGGACAAATTATGGCTACACCTTC
NA | TRBJ2-2 | TRBV27 | once | CASSLSPGAGSTGELFF | TGTGCCAGCAGTTTATCTCCAGGGGCAGGGAGCACCGGGGAACTGTTTTTT
TRBD2 | TRBJ2-1 | TRBV4-2 | NA | CASSQETSGGNEQFF | TGTGCCAGCAGCCAAGAAACTAGCGGGGGGAATGAGCAGTTCTTC
NA | TRBJ2-2 | TRBV7-3 | NA | CASSRPGAGELFF | TGTGCCAGCAGCCGTCCCGGGGCCGGGGAGCTGTTTTTT
NA | TRBJ2-6 | TRBV5-6 | NA | CASSLGTGGAGANVLTF | TGTGCCAGCAGCTTGGGCACTGGGGGCGCTGGGGCCAACGTCCTGACTTTC
NA | TRBJ1-3 | TRBV30 | NA | CAWSLAVNSGNTIYF | TGTGCCTGGAGCTTAGCAGTCAACTCTGGAAACACCATATATTTT
NA | TRBJ1-5 | TRBV4-3 | NA | CASSQDGRDNQPQHF | TGCGCCAGCAGCCAAGATGGCCGGGACAATCAGCCCCAGCATTTT
NA | TRBJ2-7 | TRBV10-3 | NA | CAISERGHPVSSYEQYF | TGTGCCATCAGTGAAAGAGGCCACCCCGTAAGCTCCTACGAGCAGTACTTC
NA | TRBJ1-3 | TRBV7-8 | NA | CASSAWTASEHTIYF | TGTGCCAGCAGCGCCTGGACAGCCTCCGAGCACACCATATATTTT
NA | TRBJ2-2 | TRBV24-1 | NA | CATSDFYRSGELFF | TGTGCCACCAGTGATTTTTACAGATCCGGGGAGCTGTTTTTT